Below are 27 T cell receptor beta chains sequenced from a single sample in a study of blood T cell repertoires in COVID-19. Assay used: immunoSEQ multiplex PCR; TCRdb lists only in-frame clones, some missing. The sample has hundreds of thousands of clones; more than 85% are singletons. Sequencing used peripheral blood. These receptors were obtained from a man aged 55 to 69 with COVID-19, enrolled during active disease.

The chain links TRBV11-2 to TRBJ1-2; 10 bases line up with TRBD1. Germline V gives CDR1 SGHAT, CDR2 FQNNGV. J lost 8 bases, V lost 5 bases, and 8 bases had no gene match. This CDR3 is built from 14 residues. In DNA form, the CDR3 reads TGTGCCAGCAGCCCCCCGGGACAGGGGAACGGCTACACCTTC. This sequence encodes CASSPPGQGNGYTF.

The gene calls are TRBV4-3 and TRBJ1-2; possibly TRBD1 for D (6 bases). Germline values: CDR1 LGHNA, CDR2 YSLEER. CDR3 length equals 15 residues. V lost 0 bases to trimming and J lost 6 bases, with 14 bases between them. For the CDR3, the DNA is TGCGCCAGCAGCCAAGACCCACAGGGTAGGAATGGCTACACCTTC. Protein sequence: CASSQDPQGRNGYTF.

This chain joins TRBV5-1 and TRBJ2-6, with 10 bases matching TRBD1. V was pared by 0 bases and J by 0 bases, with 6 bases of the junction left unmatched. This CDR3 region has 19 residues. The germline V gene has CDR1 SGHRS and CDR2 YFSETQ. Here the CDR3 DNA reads TGCGCCAGCAGCTTGGACGGGGGACAGGGGTTCTCTGGGGCCAACGTCCTGACTTTC. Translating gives CASSLDGGQGFSGANVLTF.

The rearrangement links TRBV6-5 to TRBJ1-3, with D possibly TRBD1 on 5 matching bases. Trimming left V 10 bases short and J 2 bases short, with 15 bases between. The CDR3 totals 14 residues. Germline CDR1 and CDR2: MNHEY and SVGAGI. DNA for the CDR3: TGTGCCACAACTTCAGGGCAAACTGGAAACACCATATATTTT. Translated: CATTSGQTGNTIYF.

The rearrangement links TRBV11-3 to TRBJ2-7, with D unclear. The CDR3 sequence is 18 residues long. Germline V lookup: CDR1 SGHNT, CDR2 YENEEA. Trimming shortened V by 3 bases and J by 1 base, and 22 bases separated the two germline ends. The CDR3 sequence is CASSFSWPRSTLSYEQYF. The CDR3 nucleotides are TGTGCCAGCAGCTTTTCCTGGCCCCGGAGTACGCTATCCTACGAGCAGTACTTC.

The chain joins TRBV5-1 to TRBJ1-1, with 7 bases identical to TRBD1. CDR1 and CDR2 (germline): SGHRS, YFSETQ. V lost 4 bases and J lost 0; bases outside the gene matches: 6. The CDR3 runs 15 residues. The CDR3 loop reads CASSPETGLNTEAFF. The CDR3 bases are TGCGCCAGCAGCCCCGAGACAGGGTTGAACACTGAAGCTTTCTTT.

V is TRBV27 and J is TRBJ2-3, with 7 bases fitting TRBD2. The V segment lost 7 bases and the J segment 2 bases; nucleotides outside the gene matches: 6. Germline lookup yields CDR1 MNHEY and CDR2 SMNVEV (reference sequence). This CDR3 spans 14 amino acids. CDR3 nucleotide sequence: TGTGCCAGCATTATCACTAGCGACACAGATACGCAGTATTTT. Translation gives CASIITSDTDTQYF.

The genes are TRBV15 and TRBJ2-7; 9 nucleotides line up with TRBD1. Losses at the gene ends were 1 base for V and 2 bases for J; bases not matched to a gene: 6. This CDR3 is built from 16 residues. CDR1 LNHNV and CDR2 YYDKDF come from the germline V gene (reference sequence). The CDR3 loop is CATSRGGQGLTYEQYF. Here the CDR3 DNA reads TGTGCCACCAGCAGAGGGGGACAGGGCCTGACCTACGAGCAGTACTTC.

The CDR3 loop is CASSTGGGLAGIYEQYF. CDR3 DNA sequence: TGTGCCAGTAGTACGGGGGGTGGCCTAGCGGGAATCTACGAGCAGTACTTC. V and J are TRBV19 and TRBJ2-7; 9 bases align to TRBD2. V lost 4 bases and J lost 3; bases outside the gene matches: 13. The CDR3 totals 17 residues. Germline assignment: CDR1 LNHDA and CDR2 SQIVND (reference sequence).

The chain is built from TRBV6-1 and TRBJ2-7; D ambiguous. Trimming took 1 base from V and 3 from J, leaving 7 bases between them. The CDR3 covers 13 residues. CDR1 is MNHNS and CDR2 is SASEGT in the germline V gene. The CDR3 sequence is CASSEGLHYEQYF. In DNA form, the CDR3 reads TGTGCCAGCAGTGAAGGGCTCCACTACGAGCAGTACTTC.

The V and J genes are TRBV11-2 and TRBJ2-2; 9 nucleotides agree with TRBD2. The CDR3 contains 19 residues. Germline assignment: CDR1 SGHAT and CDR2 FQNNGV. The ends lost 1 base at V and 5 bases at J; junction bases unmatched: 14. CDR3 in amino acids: CASSLGRAGGVLRTGELFF. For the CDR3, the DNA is TGTGCCAGCAGCTTAGGACGAGCGGGGGGAGTCTTGAGGACCGGGGAGCTGTTTTTT.

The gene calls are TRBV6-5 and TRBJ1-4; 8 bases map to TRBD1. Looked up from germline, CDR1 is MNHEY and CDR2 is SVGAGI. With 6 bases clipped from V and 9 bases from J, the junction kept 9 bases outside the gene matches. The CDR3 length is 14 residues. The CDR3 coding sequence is TGTGCCAGCAGGCTTGACAGGGGCGCACAAAAACTGTTTTTT. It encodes CASRLDRGAQKLFF.

The CDR3 DNA is TGTGCCAGCAGCTTGTTTGCAGGGAGGAGTGTTGGTGAAGGCTACACCTTC. It codes for CASSLFAGRSVGEGYTF. The chain recombines TRBV5-6 with TRBJ1-2, with a tentative D call TRBD1 (5 bases). Trimming removed 1 base at V and 8 bases at J, with 24 bases between. Per germline, CDR1 SGHDT and CDR2 YYEEEE. The CDR3 extends over 17 amino acids. The full variable domain, in which reference TRBV5-6 and TRBJ1-2 provide the parts outside the CDR3, is DAGVTQSPTHLIKTRGQQVTLRCSPKSGHDTVSWYQQALGQGPQFIFQYYEEEERQRGNFPDRFSGHQFPNYSSELNVNALLLGDSALYLCASSLFAGRSVGEGYTFGSGTRLTVV.

This CDR3 is CATARSGSHYGYTF. The CDR3 DNA sequence: TGTGCCACCGCCAGATCCGGGTCCCACTATGGCTACACCTTC. This chain uses TRBV28 with TRBJ1-2; no firm D call. V was cut by 10 bases and J by 3 bases, with 18 bases left in between. There are 14 residues in the CDR3. Germline values: CDR1 MDHEN, CDR2 SYDVKM.

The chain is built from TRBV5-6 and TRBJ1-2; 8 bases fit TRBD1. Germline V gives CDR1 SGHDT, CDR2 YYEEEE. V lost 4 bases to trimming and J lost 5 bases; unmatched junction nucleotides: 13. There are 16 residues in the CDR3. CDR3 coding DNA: TGTGCCAGCAGCGCGGTTTCAGGACAGGGTTTGTATGGCTACACCTTC. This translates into CASSAVSGQGLYGYTF.

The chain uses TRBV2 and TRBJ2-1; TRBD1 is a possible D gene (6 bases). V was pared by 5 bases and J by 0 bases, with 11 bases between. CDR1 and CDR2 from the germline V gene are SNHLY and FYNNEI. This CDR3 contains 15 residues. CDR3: CASSPGHSSYNEQFF. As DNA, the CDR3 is TGTGCCAGCAGTCCGGGACATAGCTCCTACAATGAGCAGTTCTTC.

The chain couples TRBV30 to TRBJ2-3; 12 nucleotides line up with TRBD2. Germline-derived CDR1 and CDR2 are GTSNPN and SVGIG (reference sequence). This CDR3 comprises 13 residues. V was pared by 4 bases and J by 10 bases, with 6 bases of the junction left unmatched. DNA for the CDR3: TGTGCCTGGATACTAGCGGGGGGACCATCGCAGTATTTT. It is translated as CAWILAGGPSQYF.

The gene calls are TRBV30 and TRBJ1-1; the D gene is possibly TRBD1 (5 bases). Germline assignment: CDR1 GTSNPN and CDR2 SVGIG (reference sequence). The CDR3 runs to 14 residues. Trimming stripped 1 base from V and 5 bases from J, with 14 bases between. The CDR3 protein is CAWSARQGRTEAFF. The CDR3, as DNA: TGTGCCTGGAGTGCCCGGCAGGGAAGAACTGAAGCTTTCTTT.

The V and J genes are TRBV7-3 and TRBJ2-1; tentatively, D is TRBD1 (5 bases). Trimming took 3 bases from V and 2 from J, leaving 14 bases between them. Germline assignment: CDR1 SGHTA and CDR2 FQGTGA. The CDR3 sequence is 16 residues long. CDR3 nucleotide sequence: TGTGCCAGCAGCTTGGGGCCGGTGGGAACCTACAATGAGCAGTTCTTC. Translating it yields CASSLGPVGTYNEQFF.

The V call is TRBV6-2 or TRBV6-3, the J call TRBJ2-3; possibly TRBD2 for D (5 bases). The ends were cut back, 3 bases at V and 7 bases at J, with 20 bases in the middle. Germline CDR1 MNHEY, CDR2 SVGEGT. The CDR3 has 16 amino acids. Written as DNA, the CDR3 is TGTGCCAGCAGTTATCCCCCAGCGGAGCGAAGGAATACGCAGTATTTT. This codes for CASSYPPAERRNTQYF.

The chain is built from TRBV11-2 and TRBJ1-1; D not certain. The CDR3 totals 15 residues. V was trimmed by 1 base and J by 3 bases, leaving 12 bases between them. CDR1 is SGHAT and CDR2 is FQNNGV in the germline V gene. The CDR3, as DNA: TGTGCCAGCAGCTTAGTCTCGCAGGCCCACACTGAAGCTTTCTTT. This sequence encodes CASSLVSQAHTEAFF.

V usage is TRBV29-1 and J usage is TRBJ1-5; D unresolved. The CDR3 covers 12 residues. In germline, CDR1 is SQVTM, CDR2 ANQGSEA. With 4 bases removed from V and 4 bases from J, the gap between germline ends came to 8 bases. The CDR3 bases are TGCAGCGTTGTGGAGGCTAATCAGCCCCAGCATTTT. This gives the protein CSVVEANQPQHF.

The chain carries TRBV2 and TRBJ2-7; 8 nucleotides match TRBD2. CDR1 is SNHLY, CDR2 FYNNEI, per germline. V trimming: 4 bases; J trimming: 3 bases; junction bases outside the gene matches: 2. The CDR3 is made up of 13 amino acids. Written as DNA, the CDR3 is TGTGCCAGCAGTGTCGGGGGGGTCTACGAGCAGTACTTC. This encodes CASSVGGVYEQYF.

CDR3 DNA sequence: TGCGCCAGCAGCCAAGATATGGGTAGGGGAGGTGGAAACACCATATATTTT. Its translation is CASSQDMGRGGGNTIYF. This chain joins TRBV4-1 and TRBJ1-3; D is perhaps TRBD1 (5 bases). This CDR3 contains 17 residues. Germline CDR1 is MGHRA and CDR2 is YSYEKL. Deletions cut 0 bases from V and 3 bases from J, with 15 bases between.

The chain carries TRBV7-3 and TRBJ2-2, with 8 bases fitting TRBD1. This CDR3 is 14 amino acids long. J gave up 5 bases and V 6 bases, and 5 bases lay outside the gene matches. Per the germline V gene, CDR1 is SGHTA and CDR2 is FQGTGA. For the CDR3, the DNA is TGTGCCAGCAGTCAGGGGGCGGGGACCGGGGAGCTGTTTTTT. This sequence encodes CASSQGAGTGELFF.

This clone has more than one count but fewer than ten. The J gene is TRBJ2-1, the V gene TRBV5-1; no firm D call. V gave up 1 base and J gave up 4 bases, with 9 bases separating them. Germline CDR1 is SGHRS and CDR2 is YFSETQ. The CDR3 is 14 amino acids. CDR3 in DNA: TGCGCCAGCAGCTTGCATCGAGATTACAATGAGCAGTTCTTC. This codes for CASSLHRDYNEQFF.

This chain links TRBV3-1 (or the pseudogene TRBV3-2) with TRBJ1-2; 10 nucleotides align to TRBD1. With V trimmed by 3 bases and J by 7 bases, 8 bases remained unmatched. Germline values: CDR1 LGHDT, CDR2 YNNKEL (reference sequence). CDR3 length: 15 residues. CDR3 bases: TGTGCCAGCAGCCAGCGCGACAGGGGGCGTTTTGGCTACACCTTC. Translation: CASSQRDRGRFGYTF.